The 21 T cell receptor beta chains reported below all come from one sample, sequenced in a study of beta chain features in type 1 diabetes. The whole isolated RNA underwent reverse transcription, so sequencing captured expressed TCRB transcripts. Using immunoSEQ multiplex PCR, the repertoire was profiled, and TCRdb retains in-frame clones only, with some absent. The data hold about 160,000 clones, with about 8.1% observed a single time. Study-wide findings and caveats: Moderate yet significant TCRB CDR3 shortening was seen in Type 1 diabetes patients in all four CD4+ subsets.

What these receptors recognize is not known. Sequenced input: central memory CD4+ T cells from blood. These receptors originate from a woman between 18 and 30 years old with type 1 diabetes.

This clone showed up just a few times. The DNA of the CDR3 is TGCGCCAGCAGCCAAGTGGGAGACAGGGACTACGAGCAGTACTTC. The encoded protein is CASSQVGDRDYEQYF. The chain joins TRBV4-1 to TRBJ2-7, with TRBD1 identical over 7 bases. CDR3 length equals 15 residues. The V and J ends lost 1 base and 3 bases, in that order; junction bases with no gene match: 6. Germline values: CDR1 MGHRA, CDR2 YSYEKL.

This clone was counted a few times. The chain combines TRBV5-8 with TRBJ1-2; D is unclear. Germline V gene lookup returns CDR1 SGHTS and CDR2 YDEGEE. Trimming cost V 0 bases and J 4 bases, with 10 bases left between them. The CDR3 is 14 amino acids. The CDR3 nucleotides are TGTGCCAGCAGCTTGGAGGCGACGGGCTATGGCTACACCTTC. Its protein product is CASSLEATGYGYTF.

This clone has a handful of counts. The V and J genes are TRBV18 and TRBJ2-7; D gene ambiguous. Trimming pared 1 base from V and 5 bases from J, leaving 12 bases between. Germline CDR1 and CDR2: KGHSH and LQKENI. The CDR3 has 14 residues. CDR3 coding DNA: TGTGCCAGCTCACCACTGCGGTCGGTGGACGAGCAGTACTTC. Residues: CASSPLRSVDEQYF.

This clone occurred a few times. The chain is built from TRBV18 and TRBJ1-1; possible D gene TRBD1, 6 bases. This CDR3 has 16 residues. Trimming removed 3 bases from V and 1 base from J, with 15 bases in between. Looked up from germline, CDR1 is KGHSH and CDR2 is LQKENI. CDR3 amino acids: CASSPSLGTPNTEAFF. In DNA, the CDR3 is TGTGCCAGCTCACCGAGTCTCGGGACACCGAACACTGAAGCTTTCTTT.

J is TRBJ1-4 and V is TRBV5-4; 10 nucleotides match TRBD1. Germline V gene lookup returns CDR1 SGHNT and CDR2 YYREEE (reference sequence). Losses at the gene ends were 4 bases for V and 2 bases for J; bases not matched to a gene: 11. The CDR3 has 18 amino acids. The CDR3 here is CASSTTGTGVVTNEKLFF. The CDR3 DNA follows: TGTGCCAGCAGCACCACCGGGACAGGGGTGGTCACTAATGAAAAACTGTTTTTT.

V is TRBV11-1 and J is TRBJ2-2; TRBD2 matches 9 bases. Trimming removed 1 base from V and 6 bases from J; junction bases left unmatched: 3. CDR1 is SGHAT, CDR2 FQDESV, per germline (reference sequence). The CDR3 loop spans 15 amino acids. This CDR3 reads CASSLGGLAAGELFF. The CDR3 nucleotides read TGTGCCAGCAGCTTAGGGGGACTAGCTGCCGGGGAGCTGTTTTTT. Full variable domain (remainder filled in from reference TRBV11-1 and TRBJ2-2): EAEVAQSPRYKITEKSQAVAFWCDPISGHATLYWYRQILGQGPELLVQFQDESVVDDSQLPKDRFSAERLKGVDSTLKIQPAELGDSAMYLCASSLGGLAAGELFFGEGSRLTVL.

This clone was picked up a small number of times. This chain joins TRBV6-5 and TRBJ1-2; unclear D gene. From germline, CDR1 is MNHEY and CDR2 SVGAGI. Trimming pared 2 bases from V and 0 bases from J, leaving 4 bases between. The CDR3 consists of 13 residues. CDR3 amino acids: CASSYGPNYGYTF. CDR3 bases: TGTGCCAGCAGTTACGGCCCTAACTATGGCTACACCTTC.

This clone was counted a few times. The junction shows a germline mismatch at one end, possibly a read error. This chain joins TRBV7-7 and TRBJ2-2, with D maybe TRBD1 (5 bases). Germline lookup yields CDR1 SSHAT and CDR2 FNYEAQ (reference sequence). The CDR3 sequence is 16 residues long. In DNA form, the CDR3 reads TGTGCTAGCAGCTTAGGTTCAGGGCGCAACACCGGGGAGCTGTTTTTT. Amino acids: CASSLGSGRNTGELFF.

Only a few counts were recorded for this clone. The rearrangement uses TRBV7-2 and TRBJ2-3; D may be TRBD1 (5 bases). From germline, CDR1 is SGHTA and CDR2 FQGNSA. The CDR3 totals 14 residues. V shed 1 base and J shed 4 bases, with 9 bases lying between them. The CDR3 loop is CASSLDQGPDTQYF. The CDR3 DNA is TGTGCCAGCAGCTTAGATCAGGGCCCAGATACGCAGTATTTT.

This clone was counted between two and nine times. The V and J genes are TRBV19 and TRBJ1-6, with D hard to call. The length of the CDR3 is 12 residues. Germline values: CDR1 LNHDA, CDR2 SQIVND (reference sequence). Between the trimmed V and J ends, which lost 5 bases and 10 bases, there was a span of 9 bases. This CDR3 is CASSRGVSPLHF. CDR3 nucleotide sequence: TGTGCCAGTAGTCGCGGAGTGTCACCCCTCCACTTT.

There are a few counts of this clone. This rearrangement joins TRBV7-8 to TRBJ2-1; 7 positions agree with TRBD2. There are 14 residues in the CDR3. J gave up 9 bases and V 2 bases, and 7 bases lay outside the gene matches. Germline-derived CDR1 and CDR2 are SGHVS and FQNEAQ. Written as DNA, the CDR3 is TGTGCCAGCAGCTTATTGCGGGAGAGGGGTGAGCAGTTCTTC. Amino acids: CASSLLRERGEQFF.

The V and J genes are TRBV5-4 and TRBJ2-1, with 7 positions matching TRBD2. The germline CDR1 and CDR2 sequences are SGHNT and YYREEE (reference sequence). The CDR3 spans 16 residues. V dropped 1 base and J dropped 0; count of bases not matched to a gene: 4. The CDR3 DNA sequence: TGTGCCAGCAGCTTGCCAGCGGGGAGCTCCTACAATGAGCAGTTCTTC. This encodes CASSLPAGSSYNEQFF.

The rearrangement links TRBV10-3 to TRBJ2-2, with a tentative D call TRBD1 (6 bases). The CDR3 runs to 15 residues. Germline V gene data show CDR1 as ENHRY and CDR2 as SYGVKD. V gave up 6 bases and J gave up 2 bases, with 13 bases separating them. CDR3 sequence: CAISSGTINTGELFF. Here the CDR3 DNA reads TGTGCCATCAGCTCCGGGACAATAAACACCGGGGAGCTGTTTTTT.

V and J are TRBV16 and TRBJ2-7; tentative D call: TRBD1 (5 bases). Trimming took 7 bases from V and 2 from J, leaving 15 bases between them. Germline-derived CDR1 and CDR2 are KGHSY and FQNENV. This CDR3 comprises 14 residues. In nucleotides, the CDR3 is TGTGCCAGCACCAAGGGTCAGGGTGCCTACGAGCAGTACTTC. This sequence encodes CASTKGQGAYEQYF.

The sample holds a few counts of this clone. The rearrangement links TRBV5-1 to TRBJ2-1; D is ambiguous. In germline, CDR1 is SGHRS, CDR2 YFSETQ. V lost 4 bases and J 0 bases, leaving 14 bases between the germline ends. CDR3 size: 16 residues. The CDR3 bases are TGCGCCAGCAGCAAAGACTCGTACGGCTCCTACAATGAGCAGTTCTTC. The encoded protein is CASSKDSYGSYNEQFF. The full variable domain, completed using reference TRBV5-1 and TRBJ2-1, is KAGVTQTPRYLIKTRGQQVTLSCSPISGHRSVSWYQQTPGQGLQFLFEYFSETQRNKGNFPGRFSGRQFSNSRSEMNVSTLELGDSALYLCASSKDSYGSYNEQFFGPGTRLTVL.

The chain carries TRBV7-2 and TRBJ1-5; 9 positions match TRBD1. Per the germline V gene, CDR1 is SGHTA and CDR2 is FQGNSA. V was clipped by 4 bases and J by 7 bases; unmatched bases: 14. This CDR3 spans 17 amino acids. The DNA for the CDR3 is TGTGCCAGCAGCTCCCACTTCCTGGGACAGGGCGGGCAGCCCCAGCATTTT. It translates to CASSSHFLGQGGQPQHF.

The CDR3 here is CAWSRLAARVEQFF. The CDR3 region has the DNA TGTGCCTGGAGTAGGCTAGCGGCACGAGTTGAGCAGTTCTTC. V usage is TRBV30 and J usage is TRBJ2-1; 7 nucleotides align to TRBD2. The CDR3 is 14 amino acids. In germline, CDR1 is GTSNPN, CDR2 SVGIG (reference sequence). V lost 2 bases and J lost 9; bases outside the gene matches: 10.

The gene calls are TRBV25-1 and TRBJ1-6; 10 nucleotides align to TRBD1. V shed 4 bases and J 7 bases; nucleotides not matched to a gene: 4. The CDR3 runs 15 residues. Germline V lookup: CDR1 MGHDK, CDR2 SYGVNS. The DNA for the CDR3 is TGTGCCAGCAGTGGAGACAGGGGGCGAAATTCACCCCTCCACTTT. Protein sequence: CASSGDRGRNSPLHF.

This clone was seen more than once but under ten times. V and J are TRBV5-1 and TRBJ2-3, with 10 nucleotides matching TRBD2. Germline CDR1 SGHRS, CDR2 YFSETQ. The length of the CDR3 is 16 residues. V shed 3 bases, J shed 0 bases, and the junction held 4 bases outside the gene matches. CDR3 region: CASSSISGGSTDTQYF. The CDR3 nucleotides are TGCGCCAGCAGCTCGATTAGCGGGGGGAGCACAGATACGCAGTATTTT.

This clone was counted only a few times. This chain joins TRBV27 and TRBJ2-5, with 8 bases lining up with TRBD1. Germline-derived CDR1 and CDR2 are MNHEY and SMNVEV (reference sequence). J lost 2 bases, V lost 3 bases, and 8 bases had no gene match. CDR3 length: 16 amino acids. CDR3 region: CASSLKDRALQETQYF. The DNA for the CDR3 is TGTGCCAGCAGTTTGAAGGACAGGGCCCTTCAAGAGACCCAGTACTTC.

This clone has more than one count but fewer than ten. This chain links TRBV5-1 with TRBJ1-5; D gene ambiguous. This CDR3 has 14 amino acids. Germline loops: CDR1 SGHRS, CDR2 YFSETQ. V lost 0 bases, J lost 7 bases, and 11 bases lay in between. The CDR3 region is CASSLGSGGQPQHF. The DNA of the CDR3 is TGCGCCAGCAGCTTGGGGTCCGGCGGGCAGCCCCAGCATTTT.